The 13 T cell receptor beta chains below come from one sample, sequenced in a study of blood T cell repertoires in COVID-19. Sequencing used immunoSEQ multiplex PCR; TCRdb keeps in-frame clones, though not all of them. This sample yields tens of thousands of clones, of which more than 80% are seen a single time; 3.5% to 4% belongs to the top ten. Input material: PBMCs or T cells enriched from blood (not recorded which). Source of these receptors: a woman in her 40s with acute COVID-19.

This clone was seen a few times. The chain carries TRBV7-3 and TRBJ2-2; 7 nucleotides line up with TRBD2. The length of the CDR3 is 13 residues. The germline V gene encodes CDR1 SGHTA and CDR2 FQGTGA. Losses at the gene ends were 5 bases for V and 6 bases for J; bases not matched to a gene: 3. As DNA, the CDR3 is TGTGCCAGCAGCCGGGACTATTCCGGGGAGCTGTTTTTT. Its translation is CASSRDYSGELFF.

The CDR3 sequence is CASSVGPSSYNSPLHF. The CDR3 DNA follows: TGTGCCAGCAGCGTAGGGCCCAGCTCCTATAATTCACCCCTCCACTTT. The chain joins TRBV9 to TRBJ1-6; no definite D call. V lost 0 bases, J lost 0 bases, and 7 bases lay in between. Per germline, CDR1 SGDLS and CDR2 YYNGEE. CDR3 length: 16 residues.

This clone was detected a few times. The chain has TRBV11-3 and TRBJ2-1, with 9 bases matching TRBD2. The CDR3 runs 14 residues. The J segment lost 9 bases and the V segment lost 2 bases, leaving 5 bases of the junction unmatched. Germline V gene lookup returns CDR1 SGHNT and CDR2 YENEEA. The CDR3 is CASSLSPSGIEQFF. Written as DNA, the CDR3 is TGTGCCAGCAGCTTATCCCCTAGCGGGATTGAGCAGTTCTTC. Full variable domain (remainder filled in from reference TRBV11-3 and TRBJ2-1): EAGVVQSPRYKIIEKKQPVAFWCNPISGHNTLYWYLQNLGQGPELLIRYENEEAVDDSQLPKDRFSAERLKGVDSTLKIQPAELGDSAVYLCASSLSPSGIEQFFGPGTRLTVL.

The rearrangement joins TRBV6-1 to TRBJ2-7, with TRBD2 as a possible D gene (5 bases). The CDR3 loop spans 16 amino acids. Germline CDR1 is MNHNS and CDR2 is SASEGT. V was trimmed by 4 bases and J by 3 bases, leaving 19 bases between them. The CDR3 is CASSVFGWETDYEQYF. The CDR3 nucleotides read TGTGCCAGCAGTGTCTTCGGGTGGGAGACCGACTACGAGCAGTACTTC.

This clone has just one count. This rearrangement joins TRBV2 to TRBJ2-6; possible D gene TRBD1, 6 bases. The CDR3 covers 16 residues. The germline V gene encodes CDR1 SNHLY and CDR2 FYNNEI. Trimming removed 6 bases from V and 0 bases from J, with 12 bases in between. CDR3 region: CASRIDRFSGANVLTF. The CDR3 DNA sequence: TGTGCCAGCAGGATAGACAGGTTCTCTGGGGCCAACGTCCTGACTTTC.

V gene TRBV19 combines with J gene TRBJ2-7; a weak D match, TRBD1 (5 bases). The CDR3 extends over 13 amino acids. In germline, CDR1 is LNHDA, CDR2 SQIVND (reference sequence). Trimming pared 10 bases from V and 7 bases from J, leaving 20 bases between. Written as DNA, the CDR3 is TGTGCCACCGGGCCCCCAACCCCAGGGGAGCAGTACTTC. It yields the protein CATGPPTPGEQYF.

The chain joins TRBV28 to TRBJ2-1, with TRBD2 matching 16 bases. This CDR3 is built from 16 residues. J lost 8 bases, V lost 6 bases, and 7 bases had no gene match. From germline, CDR1 is MDHEN and CDR2 SYDVKM. The DNA of the CDR3 is TGTGCCAGCAGCACCGGGACTAGCGGGGGGGCCGATGAGCAGTTCTTC. Its translation is CASSTGTSGGADEQFF.

The rearrangement joins TRBV12-3 or TRBV12-4 to TRBJ1-1; D unresolved. V was shortened by 5 bases and J by 3 bases, with 7 bases between the two germline ends. The CDR3 runs to 12 residues. CDR3 DNA: TGTGCCAGCAGTAATTCCTACACTGAAGCTTTCTTT. Its protein is CASSNSYTEAFF.

The chain recombines TRBV7-3 with TRBJ1-1, with D uncertain. This CDR3 has 13 amino acids. Germline V gives CDR1 SGHTA, CDR2 FQGTGA. V lost 5 bases to trimming and J lost 3 bases, with 10 bases between them. CDR3: CASSPSLHTEAFF. CDR3 DNA: TGTGCCAGCAGCCCCTCACTCCACACTGAAGCTTTCTTT. The full variable domain, with the rest looked up from reference TRBV7-3 and TRBJ1-1, is GAGVSQTPSNKVTEKGKYVELRCDPISGHTALYWYRQSLGQGPEFLIYFQGTGAADDSGLPNDRFFAVRPEGSVSTLKIQRTERGDSAVYLCASSPSLHTEAFFGQGTRLTVV.

The chain carries TRBV5-8 and TRBJ1-1, with D unresolved. Germline CDR1 is SGHTS and CDR2 is YDEGEE. The CDR3 totals 14 residues. Trimming stripped 7 bases from V and 0 bases from J, with 13 bases between. The CDR3 DNA reads as TGTGCCAGCGAACAGCACTTTGTGAACACTGAAGCTTTCTTT. Its translation is CASEQHFVNTEAFF. The full variable domain, with the rest looked up from reference TRBV5-8 and TRBJ1-1, is EAGVTQSPTHLIKTRGQQATLRCSPISGHTSVYWYQQALGLGLQFLLWYDEGEERNRGNFPPRFSGRQFPNYSSELNVNALELEDSALYLCASEQHFVNTEAFFGQGTRLTVV.

This clone was recorded once. This chain joins TRBV6-2 or TRBV6-3 and TRBJ2-7, with D possibly being TRBD2 (6 bases). This CDR3 is built from 15 residues. The germline V and J ends were trimmed by 6 bases and 0 bases, with 15 bases remaining between them. Germline loops: CDR1 MNHEY, CDR2 SVGEGT. CDR3 amino acids: CASSDGGLSSYEQYF. The CDR3 DNA reads as TGTGCCAGCAGCGACGGGGGACTGTCCTCCTACGAGCAGTACTTC.

The rearrangement uses TRBV24-1 and TRBJ1-5, with a possible D match to TRBD1 (5 bases). The germline V gene encodes CDR1 KGHDR and CDR2 SFDVKD. The V and J ends lost 1 base and 3 bases respectively, with 6 bases between them. The CDR3 is 14 residues long. For the CDR3, the DNA is TGTGCCACCAGTGATTTACAGGACAATCAGCCCCAGCATTTT. This gives the protein CATSDLQDNQPQHF.

The V gene is TRBV15, the J gene TRBJ2-1; 12 positions match TRBD2. CDR1 is LNHNV and CDR2 is YYDKDF in the germline V gene (reference sequence). The V gene end was trimmed by 5 bases and the J gene end by 12 bases; junction bases not matched to a gene: 11. This CDR3 is built from 15 residues. In nucleotides, the CDR3 is TGTGCCACCAGCCCAGCCGGGACTAGCGGGCGGGGGCAGTTCTTC. It translates to CATSPAGTSGRGQFF.